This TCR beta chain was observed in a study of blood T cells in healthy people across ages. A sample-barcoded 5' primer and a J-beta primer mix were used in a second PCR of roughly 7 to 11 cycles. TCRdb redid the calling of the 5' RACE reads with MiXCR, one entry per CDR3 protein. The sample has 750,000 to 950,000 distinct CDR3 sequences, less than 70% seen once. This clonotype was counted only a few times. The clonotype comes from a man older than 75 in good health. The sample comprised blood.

The CDR3: CASSVGGYEQYF. The CDR3 DNA reads as TGTGCCAGCAGTGTGGGTGGCTACGAGCAGTACTTC. The rearrangement uses TRBV2 and TRBJ2-5; D unclear. The DNA end favors TRBJ2-7, so the J call may be wrong. CDR1 and CDR2 (germline): SNHLY, FYNNEI. There are 12 residues in the CDR3.